Below, 5 T cell receptor beta chains from the same sample are listed, as sequenced in a study of blood T cell repertoires in COVID-19 (TCRdb year 2020). The library was obtained by the immunoSEQ multiplex PCR assay. Held by TCRdb, this immuneACCESS table contains in-frame sequences only and omits some clones. Under half of the omission traces to an unresolved V gene where checked; the cause of the rest is unknown. The sample includes 40,000 to 50,000 clones, with about 90% observed a single time. Jointly, the top ten make up approximately 6.4% of the sample. Sample: peripheral blood. These receptors were obtained from a man in his 70s with active COVID-19.

The chain recombines TRBV18 with TRBJ1-2; no firm D call. The CDR3 runs 13 residues. Trimming took off 3 bases at V and 2 bases at J, with 7 bases between the two ends. Germline V gene data show CDR1 as KGHSH and CDR2 as LQKENI. The CDR3 reads CASSPDNNYGYTF. The CDR3 region has the DNA TGTGCCAGCTCACCTGACAACAACTATGGCTACACCTTC.

The V and J genes are TRBV19 and TRBJ2-7; 8 bases fit TRBD2. Germline V lookup: CDR1 LNHDA, CDR2 SQIVND (reference sequence). The V segment lost 6 bases and the J segment 3 bases; nucleotides outside the gene matches: 7. The CDR3 contains 14 residues. The CDR3 nucleotides read TGTGCCAGTAGCGGGGGGGGGAGCCGCTACGAGCAGTACTTC. Translating gives CASSGGGSRYEQYF.

The V call is TRBV27, the J call TRBJ2-7; 10 nucleotides agree with TRBD1. Losses at the gene ends were 1 base for V and 5 bases for J; bases not matched to a gene: 5. Germline CDR1 is MNHEY and CDR2 is SMNVEV (reference sequence). The CDR3 contains 15 residues. For the CDR3, the DNA is TGTGCCAGCAGTTTATGGGGACAGGGGATCGACGAGCAGTACTTC. This gives the protein CASSLWGQGIDEQYF.

About this clone: The junction shows a germline mismatch at one end, possibly a read error. The sample has other DNA sequences that encode this CDR3 too. This sequence joins TRBV18 and TRBJ1-2; the D is unclear. The germline gives CDR1 KGHSH, CDR2 LQKENI. The CDR3 loop spans 14 amino acids. CDR3 residues: CASSLVTNSHGYTF. In nucleotides, the CDR3 is TGTGCCAGCTCACTTGTGACTAATTCACATGGCTACACTTTC.

The chain joins TRBV5-1 to TRBJ1-2; 12 bases are a match to TRBD1. This CDR3 is built from 14 residues. V was pared by 4 bases and J by 7 bases, with 5 bases of the junction left unmatched. CDR1 is SGHRS and CDR2 is YFSETQ in the germline V gene. CDR3 bases: TGCGCCAGCAGCCCGGGACAGGGGGCCTCTGGCTACACCTTC. Its translation is CASSPGQGASGYTF.